Following are 25 T cell receptor beta chains from one sample sequenced in a study of T cell responses to AZD1222 COVID-19 vaccine (dated by TCRdb to the early 2020s). The library was built by means of the immunoSEQ multiplex PCR assay. Entries here come from immuneACCESS through TCRdb and include only in-frame sequences with V and J called. Some clones fail to appear in such tables; in the studies checked, an unresolved V gene covers under half of the shortfall, and the cause of the remainder is unknown. The sample table records approximately 150,000 clones; 90% of these occur just once. Clones ranked in the top ten supply about 6% of the sample. The sample's time point label, decoded: about 28 days (+/-7) after the second vaccine dose. The source material was peripheral blood, sampled 28 days after the second AZD1222 dose. The receptor set was obtained from an adult who received the AZD1222 COVID-19 vaccine.

The table lists this clone with a few counts. The chain joins TRBV28 to TRBJ1-2; D is unclear. Germline V gene data show CDR1 as MDHEN and CDR2 as SYDVKM. The CDR3 covers 13 residues. V dropped 2 bases and J dropped 4 bases, with 8 bases sitting between them. The CDR3 region has the DNA TGTGCCAGCAGTTTAAGTAAGAGCTATGGCTACACCTTC. Its translation is CASSLSKSYGYTF.

The chain combines TRBV28 with TRBJ2-3, with 7 bases identical to TRBD2. This CDR3 has 15 residues. The J segment lost 1 base and the V segment lost 4 bases, leaving 5 bases of the junction unmatched. The germline V gene has CDR1 MDHEN and CDR2 SYDVKM. CDR3 residues: CASSWEGRGTDTQYF. CDR3 DNA: TGTGCCAGCAGTTGGGAGGGCAGGGGCACAGATACGCAGTATTTT. Complete variable domain (other parts from reference TRBV28 and TRBJ2-3): DVKVTQSSRYLVKRTGEKVFLECVQDMDHENMFWYRQDPGLGLRLIYFSYDVKMKEKGDIPEGYSVSREKKERFSLILESASTNQTSMYLCASSWEGRGTDTQYFGPGTRLTVL.

This sequence joins TRBV19 and TRBJ1-1, with D possibly TRBD1 on 6 matching bases. Germline V lookup: CDR1 LNHDA, CDR2 SQIVND (reference sequence). With 2 bases removed from V and 1 base from J, the gap between germline ends came to 11 bases. This CDR3 contains 15 residues. The CDR3 DNA is TGTGCCAGTAGTATAACCGGGACACCGAACACTGAAGCTTTCTTT. It specifies CASSITGTPNTEAFF.

The chain couples TRBV4-1 to TRBJ2-5; D assignment may be TRBD1 or TRBD2 (6 bases each). The V end was cut by 3 bases, the J end by 5 bases, with 19 bases between. The germline V gene has CDR1 MGHRA and CDR2 YSYEKL. The CDR3 is 16 amino acids. The chain's CDR3 is CASSQRGEGGRETQYF. The CDR3 nucleotides read TGCGCCAGCAGCCAGAGGGGTGAGGGGGGCCGGGAGACCCAGTACTTC.

This chain uses TRBV19 with TRBJ1-3, with D unclear. V lost 4 bases to trimming and J lost 1 base, with 11 bases between them. Germline V gene data show CDR1 as LNHDA and CDR2 as SQIVND (reference sequence). The CDR3 has 15 residues. The DNA of the CDR3 is TGTGCCAGTAGTAACGCCAGGCTTTCTGGAAACACCATATATTTT. Translated, it gives CASSNARLSGNTIYF. The full variable domain, its missing parts supplied by reference TRBV19 and TRBJ1-3, is DGGITQSPKYLFRKEGQNVTLSCEQNLNHDAMYWYRQDPGQGLRLIYYSQIVNDFQKGDIAEGYSVSREKKESFPLTVTSAQKNPTAFYLCASSNARLSGNTIYFGEGSWLTVV.

In its sample, this clone was seen a few times. The V and J genes are TRBV28 and TRBJ1-4; tentative D call: TRBD1 (5 bases). The V gene's germline CDR1 is MDHEN and CDR2 SYDVKM. The germline V and J ends were trimmed by 5 bases and 3 bases, with 16 bases remaining between them. This CDR3 contains 16 residues. This CDR3 is CASSPRVRAANEKLFF. The CDR3 nucleotides read TGTGCCAGCAGTCCACGTGTCAGGGCAGCTAATGAAAAACTGTTTTTT.

CDR3 sequence (DNA): TGCGCCAGCAGCCAAGATCCGGGACTAGCGGGATCCGGGGAGCTGTTTTTT. Translation gives CASSQDPGLAGSGELFF. The chain carries TRBV4-3 and TRBJ2-2; 13 bases map to TRBD2. The CDR3 consists of 17 residues. CDR1 and CDR2 from the germline V gene are LGHNA and YSLEER. V trimming: 0 bases; J trimming: 6 bases; junction bases outside the gene matches: 4.

The chain couples TRBV24-1 to TRBJ1-5; 7 bases are a match to TRBD1. Trimming at V came to 9 bases and at J to 5 bases, leaving 6 bases not matched to a gene. The CDR3 spans 13 residues. Germline lookup yields CDR1 KGHDR and CDR2 SFDVKD. The CDR3, as DNA: TGTGCCACCGGGGAGGGGGCACATCAGCCCCAGCATTTT. Residues: CATGEGAHQPQHF.

V gene TRBV3-1 (or the pseudogene TRBV3-2) combines with J gene TRBJ2-2; possibly TRBD1 for D (6 bases). Per germline, CDR1 LGHDT and CDR2 YNNKEL (reference sequence). V lost 4 bases, J lost 8 bases, and 11 bases lay in between. This CDR3 is 13 amino acids long. CDR3 region: CASSLVGTGELFF. The CDR3 DNA reads TGTGCCAGCAGCCTCGTGGGGACAGGGGAGCTGTTTTTT.

This CDR3 reads CASSALFGDADTQYF. The DNA for the CDR3 is TGCGCCAGCAGCGCTCTATTCGGGGACGCAGATACGCAGTATTTT. The chain couples TRBV5-1 to TRBJ2-3; either TRBD1 or TRBD2 may fit D (5 bases each). The germline gives CDR1 SGHRS, CDR2 YFSETQ. The length of the CDR3 is 15 residues. V was trimmed by 4 bases and J by 4 bases, leaving 16 bases between them. Drawing the rest from reference TRBV5-1 and TRBJ2-3, the complete variable domain is KAGVTQTPRYLIKTRGQQVTLSCSPISGHRSVSWYQQTPGQGLQFLFEYFSETQRNKGNFPGRFSGRQFSNSRSEMNVSTLELGDSALYLCASSALFGDADTQYFGPGTRLTVL.

V gene TRBV5-1 combines with J gene TRBJ2-2; 15 bases are shared with TRBD2. The CDR3 runs 16 residues. Germline V gene sequence: CDR1 SGHRS, CDR2 YFSETQ. Trimming took 3 bases from V and 7 from J; bases not matched to a gene: 4. CDR3 amino acids: CASSSGLAGGVGELFF. CDR3 DNA sequence: TGCGCCAGCAGCTCCGGACTAGCGGGAGGGGTCGGGGAGCTGTTTTTT.

The chain joins TRBV19 to TRBJ2-1; D uncertain. Germline V gene lookup returns CDR1 LNHDA and CDR2 SQIVND (reference sequence). The V and J ends lost 6 bases and 3 bases respectively, with 15 bases between them. The CDR3 is 15 residues long. The CDR3 DNA reads as TGTGCCAGTAGACCTCAGGCGTCGATCTACAATGAGCAGTTCTTC. It yields the protein CASRPQASIYNEQFF. The full variable domain, rest sourced from reference TRBV19 and TRBJ2-1, is DGGITQSPKYLFRKEGQNVTLSCEQNLNHDAMYWYRQDPGQGLRLIYYSQIVNDFQKGDIAEGYSVSREKKESFPLTVTSAQKNPTAFYLCASRPQASIYNEQFFGPGTRLTVL.

This clone occurred once. V gene TRBV28 combines with J gene TRBJ1-3; TRBD1 aligns across 7 bases. The CDR3 consists of 14 residues. J was trimmed by 8 bases and V by 6 bases; bases with no gene match: 10. Germline V gene data show CDR1 as MDHEN and CDR2 as SYDVKM. DNA of the CDR3: TGTGCCAGCAGGAGCACAGGGGAGAGGGACACCATATATTTT. It translates to CASRSTGERDTIYF.

V and J are TRBV29-1 and TRBJ1-2, with TRBD1 as a possible D gene (5 bases). This CDR3 region has 12 residues. Germline CDR1 and CDR2: SQVTM and ANQGSEA. With 5 bases removed from V and 2 bases from J, the gap between germline ends came to 9 bases. The CDR3 nucleotides read TGCAGCGTTACCTCAGGGAACTATGGCTACACCTTC. Protein sequence: CSVTSGNYGYTF.

The rearrangement uses TRBV27 and TRBJ1-1, with D possibly matching TRBD1 (6 bases). V shed 4 bases and J shed 6 bases, with 12 bases lying between them. CDR1 is MNHEY and CDR2 is SMNVEV in the germline V gene (reference sequence). The CDR3 has 13 residues. CDR3 sequence reads: CASSSNRAPEAFF. CDR3 in DNA: TGTGCCAGCAGTTCAAACAGGGCCCCTGAAGCTTTCTTT.

This chain connects TRBV14 to TRBJ1-6; D unclear. The germline gives CDR1 SGHDN, CDR2 FVKESK. CDR3 length equals 14 residues. V was trimmed by 4 bases and J by 8 bases, leaving 12 bases between them. As DNA, the CDR3 is TGTGCCAGCAGCCCCCGGCGATTGGATTCACCCCTCCACTTT. Its translation is CASSPRRLDSPLHF.

The V and J genes are TRBV27 and TRBJ2-7, with 7 bases matching TRBD2. The CDR3 loop spans 16 amino acids. Germline V lookup: CDR1 MNHEY, CDR2 SMNVEV (reference sequence). V lost 6 bases and J lost 2; bases outside the gene matches: 13. The CDR3 protein is CASRGLGASGAYEQYF. CDR3 DNA: TGTGCCAGCAGGGGGCTTGGGGCTAGCGGAGCCTACGAGCAGTACTTC.

This chain joins TRBV12-5 and TRBJ2-1; D may be TRBD2 (10 bases). Trimming took off 8 bases at V and 9 bases at J, with 32 bases between the two ends. The CDR3 totals 18 residues. CDR1 and CDR2 from the germline V gene are LGHNT and FRNRAP. This CDR3 reads CASSGTGKPSGSWSEQFF. The DNA for the CDR3 is TGTGCTAGTTCGGGGACAGGGAAACCTAGCGGGAGTTGGAGTGAGCAGTTCTTC. The complete variable domain, with remaining parts taken from reference TRBV12-5 and TRBJ2-1, reads DARVTQTPRHKVTEMGQEVTMRCQPILGHNTVFWYRQTMMQGLELLAYFRNRAPLDDSGMPKDRFSAEMPDATLATLKIQPSEPRDSAVYFCASSGTGKPSGSWSEQFFGPGTRLTVL.

V usage is TRBV19 and J usage is TRBJ2-7; D unclear. V lost 4 bases to trimming and J lost 3 bases, with 4 bases between them. The CDR3 extends over 11 amino acids. From germline, CDR1 is LNHDA and CDR2 SQIVND (reference sequence). The CDR3 sequence is CASSTNYEQYF. In DNA form, the CDR3 reads TGTGCCAGTAGTACAAACTACGAGCAGTACTTC.

The CDR3 protein is CASSHLGTGANYGYTF. The CDR3 bases are TGTGCCAGCAGCCACCTCGGGACAGGGGCCAACTATGGCTACACCTTC. J is TRBJ1-2 and V is TRBV4-2; 10 bases are a match to TRBD1. CDR3 length: 16 residues. After removal of 3 bases from V and 2 bases from J, the junction contained 6 bases not matched to a gene. Germline lookup yields CDR1 LGHNA and CDR2 YNFKEQ.

The CDR3 DNA is TGTGCCAGCATTGGGACACCTAGCAATCAGCCCCAGCATTTT. It is translated as CASIGTPSNQPQHF. This rearrangement joins TRBV2 to TRBJ1-5; D is possibly TRBD1 (6 bases). The V gene lost 7 bases and the J gene lost 0 bases, with 10 bases spanning the gap. Germline V gives CDR1 SNHLY, CDR2 FYNNEI. CDR3 length: 14 amino acids.

V is TRBV6-5 and J is TRBJ1-4; TRBD1 matches 8 bases. The V gene's germline CDR1 is MNHEY and CDR2 SVGAGI. CDR3 length: 14 residues. V dropped 8 bases and J dropped 8; count of bases not matched to a gene: 10. Written as DNA, the CDR3 is TGTGCCAGCGGCGGGGGGGCAGGGGGCGAAAAACTGTTTTTT. This gives the protein CASGGGAGGEKLFF.

This clone occurred a few times. This specimen includes other DNA sequences encoding the same CDR3. The chain links TRBV2 to TRBJ2-1, with D perhaps matching TRBD2 (5 bases). Germline V gene lookup returns CDR1 SNHLY and CDR2 FYNNEI. Deletions cut 4 bases from V and 7 bases from J, with 8 bases between. The CDR3 runs to 12 residues. The chain's CDR3 is CASSARENEQFF. The CDR3 DNA is TGTGCCAGCAGTGCGAGGGAGAATGAGCAGTTCTTC.

The rearrangement uses TRBV19 and TRBJ2-7; tentatively, D is TRBD2 (6 bases). The CDR3 extends over 15 amino acids. Trimming left V 5 bases short and J 3 bases short, with 17 bases between. The germline V gene has CDR1 LNHDA and CDR2 SQIVND (reference sequence). The chain's CDR3 is CASSVGGTLHYEQYF. DNA for the CDR3: TGTGCCAGTAGTGTTGGGGGGACCCTCCACTACGAGCAGTACTTC.

This sequence joins TRBV14 and TRBJ1-2; no clear D gene. The CDR3 spans 13 residues. V shed 0 bases and J shed 7 bases, with 9 bases lying between them. CDR1 SGHDN and CDR2 FVKESK come from the germline V gene. The CDR3 DNA reads as TGTGCCAGCAGCCAAGATAGGACGGGTGGCTACACCTTC. Translated, it gives CASSQDRTGGYTF.